This T cell receptor beta chain was recovered during a study of control samples from healthy donors and cancer patients. CDR3 length: 13 residues. V lost 1 base, J lost 4 bases, and 8 bases lay in between. Germline lookup yields CDR1 SGHVS and CDR2 FQNEAQ. The method was immunoSEQ multiplex PCR; TCRdb's version includes in-frame clones alone and lacks a portion of them. The sample carries under 450,000 clones, around 90% recorded once. This sequence originates from a middle-aged man with head and neck cancer. This chain uses TRBV7-8 with TRBJ2-7; D gene uncertain. The sequenced sample was PBMCs. The CDR3 here is CASSLDRLYEQYF. DNA for the CDR3: TGTGCCAGCAGCTTAGACAGATTATACGAGCAGTACTTC.